These 11 T cell receptor beta chains were sequenced from one sample in a study of T cell responses to AZD1222 COVID-19 vaccine. The table came from immunoSEQ multiplex PCR; TCRdb's copy has only in-frame clones and leaves some out. The table records 85,000 or so clones, around 90% of them present only once. The sequencing used peripheral blood, collected 28 days after the second AZD1222 dose. These receptors all stem from an adult who received the AZD1222 COVID-19 vaccine.

The V gene is TRBV2, the J gene TRBJ1-5; D is unresolved. V was cut by 1 base and J by 0 bases, with 7 bases left in between. The CDR3 totals 15 residues. The germline gives CDR1 SNHLY, CDR2 FYNNEI. CDR3 protein: CASSEGVYSNQPQHF. The CDR3 nucleotides are TGTGCCAGCAGTGAAGGTGTCTATAGCAATCAGCCCCAGCATTTT.

The chain couples TRBV14 to TRBJ1-1; no clear D gene. This CDR3 is built from 13 residues. The V end was cut by 0 bases, the J end by 5 bases, with 7 bases between. The germline V gene encodes CDR1 SGHDN and CDR2 FVKESK. The CDR3 bases are TGTGCCAGCAGCCAAGATTGGGCAACTGAAGCTTTCTTT. Its protein is CASSQDWATEAFF.

The V and J genes are TRBV6-5 and TRBJ1-1; D gene uncertain. Germline CDR1 reads MNHEY; CDR2 reads SVGAGI. This CDR3 contains 14 residues. The germline V and J ends were trimmed by 5 bases and 1 base, with 11 bases remaining between them. As DNA, the CDR3 is TGTGCCAGCAGTACCCAGAGGGCGAACACTGAAGCTTTCTTT. Translated: CASSTQRANTEAFF.

This rearrangement joins TRBV28 to TRBJ2-7; D is uncertain. V was pared by 1 base and J by 2 bases, with 21 bases between. This CDR3 comprises 18 residues. Germline loops: CDR1 MDHEN, CDR2 SYDVKM. The CDR3 region has the DNA TGTGCCAGCAGTTTATTCCAATCCCGACATCGTTCGACCTACGAGCAGTACTTC. Its translation is CASSLFQSRHRSTYEQYF.

The V gene is TRBV5-4, the J gene TRBJ2-7, with 7 bases that match TRBD1. Germline V gene lookup returns CDR1 SGHNT and CDR2 YYREEE (reference sequence). The CDR3 length is 15 residues. V shed 0 bases, J shed 3 bases, and the junction held 6 bases outside the gene matches. The CDR3 protein is CASSLVGTVNYEQYF. In nucleotides, the CDR3 is TGTGCCAGCAGCTTGGTGGGGACAGTGAACTACGAGCAGTACTTC.

The chain combines TRBV11-2 with TRBJ2-2, with 8 nucleotides matching TRBD2. V dropped 1 base and J dropped 7; count of bases not matched to a gene: 8. Germline V gene lookup returns CDR1 SGHAT and CDR2 FQNNGV. This CDR3 comprises 16 residues. CDR3 sequence: CASSLVAGGLGGELFF. The DNA for the CDR3 is TGTGCCAGCAGCTTAGTCGCGGGAGGATTAGGCGGGGAGCTGTTTTTT.

The gene calls are TRBV20-1 and TRBJ1-2; D is uncertain. V was trimmed by 3 bases and J by 4 bases, leaving 6 bases between them. Germline CDR1 DFQATT, CDR2 SNEGSKA (reference sequence). The CDR3 runs 11 residues. The DNA for the CDR3 is TGCAGTGCTAGCGCAAGCTATGGCTACACCTTC. Translation gives CSASASYGYTF.

The chain joins TRBV27 to TRBJ1-2; 7 positions match TRBD1. The CDR3 length is 15 residues. Trimming at V came to 0 bases and at J to 5 bases, leaving 6 bases not matched to a gene. The germline V gene encodes CDR1 MNHEY and CDR2 SMNVEV (reference sequence). The CDR3 protein is CASSLSQGVRYGYTF. CDR3 nucleotide sequence: TGTGCCAGCAGTTTATCGCAGGGGGTTCGGTATGGCTACACCTTC.

This chain joins TRBV5-4 and TRBJ1-2, with TRBD1 as a possible D gene (5 bases). The CDR3 sequence is 13 residues long. Trimming removed 2 bases from V and 4 bases from J, with 9 bases in between. CDR1 and CDR2 from the germline V gene are SGHNT and YYREEE (reference sequence). The CDR3: CASSLRGSYGYTF. The CDR3 DNA is TGTGCCAGCAGCTTACGGGGCTCCTATGGCTACACCTTC.

The chain is built from TRBV7-3 and TRBJ2-1; 8 nucleotides line up with TRBD2. The CDR3 runs to 14 residues. The germline CDR1 and CDR2 sequences are SGHTA and FQGTGA. V dropped 5 bases and J dropped 5; count of bases not matched to a gene: 5. The DNA for the CDR3 is TGTGCCAGCAGCCCCATCGGGAGGGACAATGAGCAGTTCTTC. It is translated as CASSPIGRDNEQFF.

This chain uses TRBV7-8 with TRBJ1-6; D gene uncertain. In germline, CDR1 is SGHVS, CDR2 FQNEAQ. This CDR3 contains 15 residues. V lost 2 bases to trimming and J lost 10 bases, with 15 bases between them. The CDR3 reads CASSLSNSRRSPLHF. The CDR3, as DNA: TGTGCCAGCAGCTTATCCAACTCACGGAGGTCACCCCTCCACTTT.